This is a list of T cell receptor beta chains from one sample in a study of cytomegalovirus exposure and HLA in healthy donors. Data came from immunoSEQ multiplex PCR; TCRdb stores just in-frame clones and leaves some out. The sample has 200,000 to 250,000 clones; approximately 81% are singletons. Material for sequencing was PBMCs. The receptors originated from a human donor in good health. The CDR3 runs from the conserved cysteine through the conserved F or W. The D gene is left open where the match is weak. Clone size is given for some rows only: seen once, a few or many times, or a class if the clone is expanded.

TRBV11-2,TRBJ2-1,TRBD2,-,TGTGCCAGCACCTTAGCGGGAGAGTACAATGAGCAGTTCTTC,CASTLAGEYNEQFF
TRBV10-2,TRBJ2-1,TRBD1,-,TGCGCCAGCAGGCAGGGGGCAGGGACCTACAATGAGCAGTTCTTC,CASRQGAGTYNEQFF
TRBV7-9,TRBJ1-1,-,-,TGTTCCAGCGTCGAACAGGGAACGCTCACTGAAGCTTTCTTT,CSSVEQGTLTEAFF
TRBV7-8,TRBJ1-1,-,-,TGTGCCAGCAAATGGGAGGGCCCTGAAGCTTTCTTT,CASKWEGPEAFF
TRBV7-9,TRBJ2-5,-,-,TGTGCCAGCAGCCCCACAGGGACGGTACAAGAGACCCAGTACTTC,CASSPTGTVQETQYF
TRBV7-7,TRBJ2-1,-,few,TGTGCTAGCAGCCGGGACTCAAGCTCCTACAATGAGCAGTTCTTC,CASSRDSSSYNEQFF
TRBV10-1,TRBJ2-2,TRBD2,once,TGCGCCAACTATCCGAAATGGACTAGCGGGAGTGGTATCGGGGAGCTGTTTTTT,CANYPKWTSGSGIGELFF
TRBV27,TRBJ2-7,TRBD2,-,TGTGCCAGCAGTTTATGGCTAGCGGGAGACTTCCACGAGCAGTACTTC,CASSLWLAGDFHEQYF
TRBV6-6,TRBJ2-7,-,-,TGTGCCAGCACCCAAACCGCTGGCAGAGGCTACGAGCAGTACTTC,CASTQTAGRGYEQYF
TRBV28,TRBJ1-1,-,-,TGTGCCAGCAGGGACAGCTATAGTGAAGCTTTCTTT,CASRDSYSEAFF
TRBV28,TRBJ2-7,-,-,TGTGCCAGCAGCGGGAGAGTAATGGGAGGTTTTGACGAGCAGTACTTC,CASSGRVMGGFDEQYF
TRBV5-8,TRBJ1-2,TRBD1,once,TGTGCCACCCCGGACAGGCACGGGGGCTACACCTTC,CATPDRHGGYTF
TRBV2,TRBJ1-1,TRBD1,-,TGTGCCAGCAGTGTGACACGGACAGGGCCGAACACTGAAGCTTTCTTT,CASSVTRTGPNTEAFF
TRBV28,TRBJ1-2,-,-,TGTGCCAGCGCCAATCAGAGTAGGGGATTCTATGGCTACACCTTC,CASANQSRGFYGYTF